A selection of T cell receptor beta chains follows, all from one sample in a study of cytomegalovirus exposure and HLA in healthy donors. The table came from immunoSEQ multiplex PCR; TCRdb's copy has only in-frame clones and leaves some out. The sample records under 150,000 clones, around 72% being singletons. Source material: PBMCs. These receptors came from a woman between 40 and 55 years old in good health and CMV-seronegative. Both conserved end residues are part of each CDR3. The D gene is left open where the match is weak. Only part of the rows carry a size: once, few, many, or a class if the clone is expanded.

size	V	J	D	DNA	CDR3
once	TRBV7-2	TRBJ2-7	NA	TGTGCCAGCAGCCAGGACAGCTACGAGCAGTACTTC	CASSQDSYEQYF
NA	TRBV5-1	TRBJ2-1	TRBD1	TGCGCCAGCAGCTATAGACAGGGTAACTACAATGAGCAGTTCTTC	CASSYRQGNYNEQFF
NA	TRBV4-1	TRBJ2-3	NA	TGCGCCAGCAGCCAATTCGCAGGGGTGTTTACAGATACGCAGTATTTT	CASSQFAGVFTDTQYF
once	TRBV2	TRBJ1-3	NA	TGTGCCAGCAGTGAAGTTAGGGGCTCGGGAAACACCATATATTTT	CASSEVRGSGNTIYF
NA	TRBV5-1	TRBJ2-7	NA	TGCGCCAGCAGCTCCCGATCGGTGGGAGAGGAGTCCTACGAGCAGTACTTC	CASSSRSVGEESYEQYF
few	TRBV11-1	TRBJ1-1	NA	TGTGCCAGCAGCTTAGGCGACACTGAAGCTTTCTTT	CASSLGDTEAFF
NA	TRBV6-5	TRBJ1-2	NA	TGTGCCAGCAAAGGGGCAATCGGCTACACCTTC	CASKGAIGYTF
NA	TRBV5-6	TRBJ2-5	NA	TGTGCCAGCAGCTTGAGGGGTCCCGAAGGGACCCAGTACTTC	CASSLRGPEGTQYF
NA	TRBV5-5	TRBJ1-6	TRBD1	TGTGCCAGCAGCTTCCAATTGGACAGGGGCAATTCACCCCTCCACTTT	CASSFQLDRGNSPLHF
NA	TRBV11-2	TRBJ2-3	TRBD1	TGTGCCAGCAGCCGAACGACAGGGGCAGGCACAGATACGCAGTATTTT	CASSRTTGAGTDTQYF
NA	TRBV11-2	TRBJ1-1	TRBD1	TGTGCCAGCCGACAAGGAGGACAGGGGGTAGAAGCTTTCTTT	CASRQGGQGVEAFF
NA	TRBV7-9	TRBJ2-4	NA	TGTGCCAGCAGCCCCCCGGGGGACATTCAGTACTTC	CASSPPGDIQYF
NA	TRBV11-3	TRBJ2-1	TRBD2	TGTGCCAGCAGCTTTGCAGCGGGGGGGGTCAATGAGCAGTTCTTC	CASSFAAGGVNEQFF
NA	TRBV5-4	TRBJ2-3	NA	TGTGCCAGCAGCTTGGGTGGGGGCGGCACAGATACGCAGTATTTT	CASSLGGGGTDTQYF
NA	TRBV5-4	TRBJ1-1	NA	TGTGCCAGCAGCCAGAAAGAGGGTGAAGCTTTCTTT	CASSQKEGEAFF
NA	TRBV29-1	TRBJ1-1	TRBD1	TGCAGCGCCGAGGGGGACAGCGAGAACACTGAAGCTTTCTTT	CSAEGDSENTEAFF
few	TRBV10-3	TRBJ1-4	NA	TGTGCCATCAGTGAGGGAGGGGCAACTAATGAAAAACTGTTTTTT	CAISEGGATNEKLFF
NA	TRBV6-5	TRBJ1-2	TRBD1	TGTGCCAGCAGCCAGGGACAGGCAGGGGGCTACACCTTC	CASSQGQAGGYTF
few	TRBV5-1	TRBJ1-4	TRBD1	TGCGCCAGCAGCTTACAGGGGTATGGTGAAAAACTGTTTTTT	CASSLQGYGEKLFF
NA	TRBV10-3	TRBJ1-1	NA	TGTGCCATCAGTGAACAGGGAATGAACACTGAAGCTTTCTTT	CAISEQGMNTEAFF
NA	TRBV19	TRBJ1-5	NA	TGTGCCAGTAGTACCTCAGGGTCGCGGCAGCCCCAGCATTTT	CASSTSGSRQPQHF
NA	TRBV6-6	TRBJ2-5	NA	TGTGCCAGCAGTTATAGAGAGACCCAGTACTTC	CASSYRETQYF
NA	TRBV20-1	TRBJ1-1	NA	TGCAGTGCTAGTCTAATAAGTGAAGCTTTCTTT	CSASLISEAFF
NA	TRBV5-4	TRBJ1-1	NA	TGTGCCAGCAACAACGAGGGTTCGAACACTGAAGCTTTCTTT	CASNNEGSNTEAFF
NA	TRBV7-9	TRBJ2-2	NA	TGTGCCAGCAGCCAGACCACCGGGACTCAAAACACCGGGGAGCTGTTTTTT	CASSQTTGTQNTGELFF
NA	TRBV15	TRBJ2-3	TRBD2	TGTGCCACCAGCAGAGAAGCTAGCGGCAACACAGATACGCAGTATTTT	CATSREASGNTDTQYF
once	TRBV2	TRBJ2-1	NA	TGTGCCAGCCTCGGACGGGGAATATACAATGAGCAGTTCTTC	CASLGRGIYNEQFF
NA	TRBV6-1	TRBJ1-1	TRBD1	TGTGCCAGCACTTTGGACAGGGTGACTGAAGCTTTCTTT	CASTLDRVTEAFF
NA	TRBV14	TRBJ1-3	TRBD1	TGTGCCAGCAGCCAATACTCCGGGACAGTCTCTGGAAACACCATATATTTT	CASSQYSGTVSGNTIYF
NA	TRBV19	TRBJ2-1	TRBD1	TGTGCCAGTAGTACCCGGGACAGGGGCTACAATGAGCAGTTCTTC	CASSTRDRGYNEQFF
NA	TRBV4-1	TRBJ2-5	NA	TGCGCCAGCAGCCTGGCGGGGATCGGAGAGACCCAGTACTTC	CASSLAGIGETQYF
NA	TRBV7-9	TRBJ1-2	NA	TGTGCCAGCAGCCCGGGGGGGGGATCCAACTATGGCTACACCTTC	CASSPGGGSNYGYTF
NA	TRBV27	TRBJ2-2	NA	TGTGCCAGCAGTATACAGGGACGCGGGGAGCTGTTTTTT	CASSIQGRGELFF
once	TRBV28	TRBJ2-1	TRBD1	TGTGCCAGCAGTTTACGTACATACCGGGACAGGGACAATGAGCAGTTCTTC	CASSLRTYRDRDNEQFF
NA	TRBV7-9	TRBJ2-3	TRBD2	TGTGCCAGCAGCCCCACGACTAGCGGGGTGGATACGCAGTATTTT	CASSPTTSGVDTQYF
NA	TRBV11-2	TRBJ1-2	NA	TGTGCCAGCAGCTTAGGTACGGGGTATGGCTACACCTTC	CASSLGTGYGYTF
NA	TRBV28	TRBJ1-3	TRBD1	TGTGCCAGCAGTTGGACGTCGGGACAGCTCTCTGGAAACACCATATATTTT	CASSWTSGQLSGNTIYF
once	TRBV10-2	TRBJ2-1	NA	TGCGCCAGCCAACAGGACTCCTACAATGAGCAGTTCTTC	CASQQDSYNEQFF
NA	TRBV6-5	TRBJ1-1	NA	TGTGCCAGCAGTGGGCTTTCACGGGGTACTGAAGCTTTCTTT	CASSGLSRGTEAFF
NA	TRBV5-8	TRBJ1-2	NA	TGTGCCAGCAGCCCGAGGGGGTTCTTTGGCTACACCTTC	CASSPRGFFGYTF
once	TRBV18	TRBJ2-5	NA	TGTGCCAGCTCACCACCTCAGGTTAGAGAGACCCAGTACTTC	CASSPPQVRETQYF
few	TRBV7-9	TRBJ1-3	TRBD1	TGTGCCAGCAGCTTGACAGGGATTAACGGAAACACCATATATTTT	CASSLTGINGNTIYF
NA	TRBV6-5	TRBJ1-5	TRBD1	TGTGCCATCAGTACAGGGGATAGCAATCAGCCCCAGCATTTT	CAISTGDSNQPQHF
NA	TRBV10-3	TRBJ1-5	NA	TGTGCCATCAGTGAAACAGGATTCGGCAATCAGCCCCAGCATTTT	CAISETGFGNQPQHF
few	TRBV5-8	TRBJ1-2	NA	TGTGCCAGCAGCTTTACCGGGGATCAGGTTAACTATGGCTACACCTTC	CASSFTGDQVNYGYTF
NA	TRBV4-2	TRBJ2-1	TRBD2	TGTGCCAGCAGCCCCACCCAGGCGGGGGGGCGATTTTTCTACAATGAGCAGTTCTTC	CASSPTQAGGRFFYNEQFF
NA	TRBV4-3	TRBJ1-1	NA	TGCGCCAGCAGCCAAGGACACAGGGACACTGAAGCTTTCTTT	CASSQGHRDTEAFF
few	TRBV5-8	TRBJ1-6	NA	TGTGCCAGCAGCAGAGTGAACTCACCCCTCCACTTT	CASSRVNSPLHF
few	TRBV7-9	TRBJ1-6	TRBD1	TGTGCCAGCAGCTTAGGACAGGGGAAGGATTCACCCCTCCACTTT	CASSLGQGKDSPLHF
NA	TRBV7-2	TRBJ1-4	TRBD1	TGTGCCAGCAGCTATCAGGGGGCGAATAATGAAAAACTGTTTTTT	CASSYQGANNEKLFF
NA	TRBV6-1	TRBJ1-6	TRBD1	TGTGCCAGCAGTGAAAATCGTGGGACAGGAAATTCACCCCTCCACTTT	CASSENRGTGNSPLHF
NA	TRBV5-6	TRBJ2-4	NA	TGTGCCAGCAGCTTGTACAGGAACCCACCAGAGTACTTC	CASSLYRNPPEYF
NA	TRBV4-1	TRBJ1-1	NA	TGCGCCAGCAGCCAAGAAGGGGGTATTCGTGGCACTGAAGCTTTCTTT	CASSQEGGIRGTEAFF
NA	TRBV10-3	TRBJ1-4	NA	TGTGCCATCAGTGACCAGGGCCGGGATGAAAAACTGTTTTTT	CAISDQGRDEKLFF
NA	TRBV29-1	TRBJ1-4	NA	TGCAGCGTAGTCGTGGATGGAGGAGAGGAAAAACTGTTTTTT	CSVVVDGGEEKLFF
NA	TRBV6-5	TRBJ1-1	TRBD1	TGTGCCAGCAGTTTAGACAGGGAGATCGAAGCTTTCTTT	CASSLDREIEAFF
few	TRBV4-2	TRBJ1-1	NA	TGTGCCAGCAGCTCAGGTGACGCCCCTCGTGAAGCTTTCTTT	CASSSGDAPREAFF